The 7 T cell receptor beta chains below all came from one sample that was sequenced in a study of blood T cell repertoires in COVID-19. Libraries were prepared by immunoSEQ multiplex PCR; TCRdb keeps only in-frame clonotypes and omits some of them. The sample contains fewer than 500,000 clones, 80% to 90% of which appear only once. Sequencing was carried out using PBMCs or T cells enriched from blood (not recorded which). These receptors were collected from a young man who had recovered from COVID-19.

This chain joins TRBV7-8 and TRBJ1-6; tentative D call: TRBD1 (5 bases). Trimming pared 5 bases from V and 8 bases from J, leaving 13 bases between. From germline, CDR1 is SGHVS and CDR2 FQNEAQ. The CDR3 totals 14 residues. This chain's CDR3 is CASSLDSPYSPLHF. The CDR3 DNA follows: TGTGCCAGCAGCCTCGACAGTCCGTATTCACCCCTCCACTTT.

V gene TRBV5-4 combines with J gene TRBJ2-2, with D perhaps matching TRBD2 (5 bases). CDR3 length: 13 amino acids. Germline V gives CDR1 SGHNT, CDR2 YYREEE (reference sequence). V lost 1 base and J lost 6, with 7 bases in between. CDR3 bases: TGTGCCAGCAGCTTGCGGGGAGCCGGGGAGCTGTTTTTT. This gives the protein CASSLRGAGELFF.

This clone was counted a single time. The rearrangement joins TRBV6-6 to TRBJ1-5; D possibly corresponds to TRBD1 (5 bases). This CDR3 has 13 residues. Trimming stripped 11 bases from V and 8 bases from J, with 19 bases between. Germline V gives CDR1 MNHNY, CDR2 SVGAGI (reference sequence). The CDR3 reads CAARGGAREPQHF. The CDR3 DNA reads TGTGCCGCAAGGGGAGGCGCACGAGAGCCCCAGCATTTT.

The CDR3 reads CASSPRGTYEQYF. The CDR3 DNA sequence: TGTGCCAGCAGTCCCAGGGGTACCTACGAGCAGTACTTC. The chain recombines TRBV2 with TRBJ2-7, with TRBD1 as a possible D gene (6 bases). Per germline, CDR1 SNHLY and CDR2 FYNNEI. The CDR3 spans 13 residues. The V end was cut by 5 bases, the J end by 2 bases, with 10 bases between.

This clone has only a few counts. The V and J genes are TRBV4-1 and TRBJ2-1; 8 bases map to TRBD2. Germline V gene lookup returns CDR1 MGHRA and CDR2 YSYEKL. The CDR3 has 18 amino acids. The trim removed 2 bases at V and 0 bases at J, leaving 9 bases unmatched. CDR3: CASSQLISGKGSYNEQFF. The CDR3 bases are TGCGCCAGCAGCCAACTCATTAGCGGGAAAGGCTCCTACAATGAGCAGTTCTTC.

This chain links TRBV2 with TRBJ2-5, with D perhaps TRBD2 (5 bases). This CDR3 has 15 amino acids. The germline V gene encodes CDR1 SNHLY and CDR2 FYNNEI. Trimming shortened V by 7 bases and J by 3 bases, and 18 bases separated the two germline ends. The CDR3 region has the DNA TGTGCCAGCATCGCCGAGGGTATATCGGAAGAGACCCAGTACTTC. Protein product: CASIAEGISEETQYF.

This sequence joins TRBV10-3 and TRBJ2-1; 7 bases align to TRBD1. Germline V gene sequence: CDR1 ENHRY, CDR2 SYGVKD. Trimming cost V 6 bases and J 6 bases; bases outside gene matches: 5. This CDR3 has 13 amino acids. The CDR3: CAISGDRANEQFF. CDR3 nucleotides: TGTGCCATCAGCGGGGACAGAGCCAATGAGCAGTTCTTC.